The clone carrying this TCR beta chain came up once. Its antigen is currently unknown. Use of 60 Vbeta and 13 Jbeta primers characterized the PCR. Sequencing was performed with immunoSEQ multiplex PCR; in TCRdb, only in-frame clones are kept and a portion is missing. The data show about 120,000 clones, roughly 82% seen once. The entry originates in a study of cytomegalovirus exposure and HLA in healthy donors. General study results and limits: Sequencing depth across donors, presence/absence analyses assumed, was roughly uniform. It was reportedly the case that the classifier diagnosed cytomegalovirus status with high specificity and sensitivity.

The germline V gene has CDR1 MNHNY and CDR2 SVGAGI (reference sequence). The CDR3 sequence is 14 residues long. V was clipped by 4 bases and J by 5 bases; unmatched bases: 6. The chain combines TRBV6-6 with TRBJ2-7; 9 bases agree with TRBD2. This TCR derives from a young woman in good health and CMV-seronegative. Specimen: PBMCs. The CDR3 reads CASSFSGSGDEQYF. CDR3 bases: TGTGCCAGCAGTTTTAGCGGGAGCGGCGACGAGCAGTACTTC.